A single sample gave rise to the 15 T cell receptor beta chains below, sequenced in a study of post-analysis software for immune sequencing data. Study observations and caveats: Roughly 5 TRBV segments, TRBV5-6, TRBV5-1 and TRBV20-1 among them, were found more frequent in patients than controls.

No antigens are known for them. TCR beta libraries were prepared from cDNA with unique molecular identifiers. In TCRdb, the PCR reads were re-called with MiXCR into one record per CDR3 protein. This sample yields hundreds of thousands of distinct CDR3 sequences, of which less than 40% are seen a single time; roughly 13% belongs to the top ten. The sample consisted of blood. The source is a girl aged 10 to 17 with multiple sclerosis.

The CDR3 sequence is CASSPPGWDEKLFF. CDR3 DNA sequence: TGTGCCAGCAGCCCCCCCGGGTGGGATGAAAAACTGTTTTTT. This chain links TRBV7-9 with TRBJ1-4; no clear D gene. V was trimmed by 5 bases and J by 6 bases, leaving 13 bases between them. The CDR3 sequence is 14 residues long. CDR1 is SEHNR and CDR2 is FQNEAQ in the germline V gene (reference sequence).

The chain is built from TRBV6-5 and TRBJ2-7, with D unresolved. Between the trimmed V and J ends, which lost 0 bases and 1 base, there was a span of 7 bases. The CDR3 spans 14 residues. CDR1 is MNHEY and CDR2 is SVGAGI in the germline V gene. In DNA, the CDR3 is TGTGCCAGCAGTTACTCGATCAGTTCCTACGAGCAGTACTTC. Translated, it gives CASSYSISSYEQYF.

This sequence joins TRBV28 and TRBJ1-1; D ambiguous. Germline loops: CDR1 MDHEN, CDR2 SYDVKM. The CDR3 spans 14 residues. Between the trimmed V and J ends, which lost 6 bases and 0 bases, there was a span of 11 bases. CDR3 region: CASRRGGMNTEAFF. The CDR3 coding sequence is TGTGCCAGCAGACGCGGTGGGATGAACACTGAAGCTTTCTTT. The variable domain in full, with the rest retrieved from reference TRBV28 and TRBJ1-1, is DVKVTQSSRYLVKRTGEKVFLECVQDMDHENMFWYRQDPGLGLRLIYFSYDVKMKEKGDIPEGYSVSREKKERFSLILESASTNQTSMYLCASRRGGMNTEAFFGQGTRLTVV.

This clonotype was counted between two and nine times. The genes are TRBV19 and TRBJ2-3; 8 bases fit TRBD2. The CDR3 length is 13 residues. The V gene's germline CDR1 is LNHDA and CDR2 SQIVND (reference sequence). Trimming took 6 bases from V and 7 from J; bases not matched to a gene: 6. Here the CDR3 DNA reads TGTGCCAGTAGCAGCGGGGGAGGGAATACGCAGTATTTT. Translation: CASSSGGGNTQYF. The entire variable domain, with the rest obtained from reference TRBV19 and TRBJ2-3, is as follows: DGGITQSPKYLFRKEGQNVTLSCEQNLNHDAMYWYRQDPGQGLRLIYYSQIVNDFQKGDIAEGYSVSREKKESFPLTVTSAQKNPTAFYLCASSSGGGNTQYFGPGTRLTVL.

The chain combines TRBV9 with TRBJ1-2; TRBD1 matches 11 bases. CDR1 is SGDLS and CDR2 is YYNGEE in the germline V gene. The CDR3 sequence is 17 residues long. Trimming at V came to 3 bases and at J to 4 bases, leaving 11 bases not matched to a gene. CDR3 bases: TGTGCCAGCAGCGCAACCGGGACAGGGGGAAGGAGCTATGGCTACACCTTC. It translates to CASSATGTGGRSYGYTF. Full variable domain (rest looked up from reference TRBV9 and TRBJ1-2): DSGVTQTPKHLITATGQRVTLRCSPRSGDLSVYWYQQSLDQGLQFLIQYYNGEERAKGNILERFSAQQFPDLHSELNLSSLELGDSALYFCASSATGTGGRSYGYTFGSGTRLTVV.

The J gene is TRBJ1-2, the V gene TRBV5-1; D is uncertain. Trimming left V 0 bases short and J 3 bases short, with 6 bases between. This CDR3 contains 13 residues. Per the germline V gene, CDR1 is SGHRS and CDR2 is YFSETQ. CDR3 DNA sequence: TGCGCCAGCAGCTTGGCGGCGGACTATGGCTACACCTTC. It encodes CASSLAADYGYTF.

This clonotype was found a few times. The CDR3 nucleotides read TGTGCCACCAGCAGAGATAGTTTGCCTACGTACCAAGAGACCCAGTACTTC. Encoded protein: CATSRDSLPTYQETQYF. The J gene is TRBJ2-5, the V gene TRBV15, with D unresolved. Trimming removed 0 bases at V and 0 bases at J, with 14 bases between. There are 17 residues in the CDR3. Germline V lookup: CDR1 LNHNV, CDR2 YYDKDF (reference sequence).

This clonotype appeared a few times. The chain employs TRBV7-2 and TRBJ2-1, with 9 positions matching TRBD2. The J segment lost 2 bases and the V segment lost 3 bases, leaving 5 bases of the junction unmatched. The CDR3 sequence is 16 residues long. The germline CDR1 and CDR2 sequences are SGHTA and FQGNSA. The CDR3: CASSLGGGGPYNEQFF. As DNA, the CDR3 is TGTGCCAGCAGCTTGGGCGGGGGGGGCCCCTACAATGAGCAGTTCTTC.

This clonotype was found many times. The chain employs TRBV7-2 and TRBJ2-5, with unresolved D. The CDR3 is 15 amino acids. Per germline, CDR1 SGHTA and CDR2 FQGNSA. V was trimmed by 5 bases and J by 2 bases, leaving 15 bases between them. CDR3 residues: CASSQASQTQETQYF. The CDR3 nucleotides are TGTGCCAGCAGCCAAGCGTCGCAGACGCAAGAGACCCAGTACTTC.

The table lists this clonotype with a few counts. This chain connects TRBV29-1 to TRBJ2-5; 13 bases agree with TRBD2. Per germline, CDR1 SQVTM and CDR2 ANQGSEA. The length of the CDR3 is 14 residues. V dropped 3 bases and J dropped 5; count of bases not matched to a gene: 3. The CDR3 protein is CSVEGLAGWETQYF. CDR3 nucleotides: TGCAGCGTTGAGGGACTAGCGGGGTGGGAGACCCAGTACTTC.

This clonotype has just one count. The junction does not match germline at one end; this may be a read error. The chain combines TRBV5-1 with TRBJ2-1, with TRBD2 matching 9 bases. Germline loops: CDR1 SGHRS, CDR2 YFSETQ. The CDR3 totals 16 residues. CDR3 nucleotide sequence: TGCGCCAGCAGCAAAGAGCGGGGGGCCTCCTACGATGAGCAGTTCTTC. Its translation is CASSKERGASYDEQFF.

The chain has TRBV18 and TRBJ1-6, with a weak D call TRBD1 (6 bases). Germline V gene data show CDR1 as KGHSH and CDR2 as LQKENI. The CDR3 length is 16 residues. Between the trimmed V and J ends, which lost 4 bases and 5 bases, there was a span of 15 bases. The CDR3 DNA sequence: TGTGCCAGCTCACAGTATTCAGGGGAGAATAATTCACCCCTCCACTTT. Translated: CASSQYSGENNSPLHF.

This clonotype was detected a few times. Written as DNA, the CDR3 is TGTGCCAGCAGCTTAGAAGGCGGGGGGGCGAACAATGAGCAGTTCTTC. Translating gives CASSLEGGGANNEQFF. The chain combines TRBV7-2 with TRBJ2-1; TRBD2 matches 9 bases. Germline trimming cut 1 base from V and 5 bases from J; bases unmatched to any gene: 6. CDR3 length equals 16 residues. In germline, CDR1 is SGHTA, CDR2 FQGNSA.

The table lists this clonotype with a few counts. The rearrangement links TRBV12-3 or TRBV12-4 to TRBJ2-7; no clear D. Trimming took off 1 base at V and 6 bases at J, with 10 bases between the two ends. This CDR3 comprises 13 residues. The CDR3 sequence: CASSLGGIGEQYF. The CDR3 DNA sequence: TGTGCCAGCAGTTTAGGAGGAATCGGCGAGCAGTACTTC.

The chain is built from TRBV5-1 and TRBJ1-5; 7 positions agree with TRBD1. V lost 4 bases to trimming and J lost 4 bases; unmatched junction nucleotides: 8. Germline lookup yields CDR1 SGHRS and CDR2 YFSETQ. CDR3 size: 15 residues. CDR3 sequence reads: CASSPGDSWNQPQHF. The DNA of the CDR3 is TGCGCCAGCAGCCCGGGGGACAGCTGGAATCAGCCCCAGCATTTT.